This entry lists 10 T cell receptor beta chains sequenced from one sample in a study of response to subunit inactivated influenza vaccine. TCRdb processed the RT-PCR reads anew with MiXCR; each CDR3 protein has one entry. The table has under 200,000 distinct CDR3 sequences, about 11% seen once. This sample comprised non-naive T cells sorted from PBMCs, obtained roughly 6 weeks after vaccination. These receptors came from a man aged 45-60 years who received an inactivated influenza vaccine.

This clonotype was counted between two and nine times. The chain joins TRBV20-1 to TRBJ2-1; D perhaps matches TRBD2 (6 bases). The CDR3 has 15 amino acids. Germline lookup yields CDR1 DFQATT and CDR2 SNEGSKA (reference sequence). V was cut by 3 bases and J by 8 bases, with 20 bases left in between. This CDR3 is CSARKGGALRDEQFF. CDR3 bases: TGCAGTGCTAGGAAAGGCGGGGCCCTTCGCGATGAGCAGTTCTTC.

This clonotype was seen ten or more times. V and J are TRBV12-3 or TRBV12-4 and TRBJ1-2, with 7 bases fitting TRBD1. This CDR3 has 14 amino acids. The J segment lost 4 bases and the V segment lost 5 bases, leaving 7 bases of the junction unmatched. CDR3: CASSRPDRAYGYTF. The CDR3 coding sequence is TGTGCCAGCAGTCGACCCGACAGGGCCTATGGCTACACCTTC.

This clonotype has more than one count but fewer than ten. V usage is TRBV20-1 and J usage is TRBJ2-5, with D unresolved. This CDR3 is built from 12 residues. Germline CDR1 DFQATT, CDR2 SNEGSKA (reference sequence). Trimming left V 7 bases short and J 4 bases short, with 13 bases between. CDR3 sequence (DNA): TGCAGTGGACTTTTAGTCGGAGAGACCCAGTACTTC. It encodes CSGLLVGETQYF.

The rearrangement uses TRBV6-5 and TRBJ1-2; 9 nucleotides match TRBD1. Germline CDR1 and CDR2: MNHEY and SVGAGI. The CDR3 runs 14 residues. J gave up 8 bases and V 2 bases, and 6 bases lay outside the gene matches. CDR3 nucleotides: TGTGCCAGCAGTTACCTGGGACAGGGTCACGGCTACACCTTC. Encoded protein: CASSYLGQGHGYTF.

There are many counts of this clonotype. The V call is TRBV5-1, the J call TRBJ2-2; D possibly corresponds to TRBD2 (5 bases). In germline, CDR1 is SGHRS, CDR2 YFSETQ. V was shortened by 1 base and J by 6 bases, with 19 bases between the two germline ends. The CDR3 has 17 residues. In DNA, the CDR3 is TGCGCCAGCAGCTTGACCGGGTCCCCGGGGATTTCCGGGGAGCTGTTTTTT. Its protein product is CASSLTGSPGISGELFF.

In this sample, this clonotype turned up many times. The gene calls are TRBV2 and TRBJ2-7; 8 bases are shared with TRBD1. Germline assignment: CDR1 SNHLY and CDR2 FYNNEI. V trimming: 3 bases; J trimming: 1 base; junction bases outside the gene matches: 2. The CDR3 spans 14 residues. CDR3 in amino acids: CASSDRTGSYEQYF. The CDR3, as DNA: TGTGCCAGCAGTGACAGGACAGGGTCCTACGAGCAGTACTTC.

This clonotype was found many times. CDR3 bases: TGTGCCAGCAGCTTTGCTCCCACCCGCTCCAATGAGCAGTTCTTC. Protein product: CASSFAPTRSNEQFF. The chain carries TRBV7-2 and TRBJ2-1; no definite D call. Germline loops: CDR1 SGHTA, CDR2 FQGNSA. With 3 bases removed from V and 6 bases from J, the gap between germline ends came to 15 bases. This CDR3 has 15 amino acids.

This clonotype was counted ten times or more. The chain combines TRBV5-1 with TRBJ1-2, with a weak D call TRBD1 (6 bases). Germline-derived CDR1 and CDR2 are SGHRS and YFSETQ. The CDR3 totals 14 residues. Trimming left V 4 bases short and J 4 bases short, with 14 bases between. The CDR3 DNA is TGCGCCAGCAGCCACCGGGGACACGCCTATGGCTACACCTTC. Its translation is CASSHRGHAYGYTF.

The chain is built from TRBV20-1 and TRBJ2-7; D gene ambiguous. V was cut by 4 bases and J by 5 bases, with 15 bases left in between. This CDR3 is built from 13 residues. The germline V gene encodes CDR1 DFQATT and CDR2 SNEGSKA (reference sequence). This chain's CDR3 is CSATARAVHEQYF. CDR3 DNA sequence: TGCAGTGCTACTGCCAGAGCAGTCCACGAGCAGTACTTC.

There are many counts of this clonotype. The CDR3 loop reads CASSFQQGIGELFF. CDR3 DNA sequence: TGTGCCAGCAGTTTCCAACAGGGTATCGGGGAGCTGTTTTTT. The J gene is TRBJ2-2, the V gene TRBV6-2 or TRBV6-3; D possibly corresponds to TRBD1 (6 bases). The V and J ends lost 4 bases and 7 bases respectively, with 13 bases between them. This CDR3 is built from 14 residues. Germline values: CDR1 MNHEY, CDR2 SVGEGT.